This paragraph covers one T cell receptor (beta chain) sequence. This clonotype is identified as medium-sized (0.01 to 0.1%). There is no known antigen for this receptor. Per-nucleotide qualities are absent, and no much larger clonotype sits a single base away. Lymph node samples were obtained from the axillary draining lymph nodes of breast cancer patients. The source of the sample is a study of breast tumors, draining lymph nodes, adjacent tissues listed by TCRdb under 2016. Regarding the study in general: The study compared TCR beta repertoires across tumor, adjacent nontumor tissue and axillary lymph nodes from breast cancer patients. In human breast cancer, the study set out to assess how tumor, surrounding tissue and draining lymph node repertoires relate to one another and whether T cells might be exchanged between them.

Here is what the overall study found, with its caveats: In luminal-like breast cancer, tumor and nontumor tissue repertoires resembled each other significantly more than in basal-like breast cancer. The conclusion that tumor T cells originate in lymph nodes was framed as consistent with a hypothesis rather than directly demonstrated. Tumors showed preferential V and J gene usage, and their T-cell repertoire diversity fell below that of lymph nodes yet above that of nontumor tissue. A scenario in which most tumor T cells derive from the lymph node and then expand within tumor tissue was judged to be consistent with the data.

Instrument used: Illumina HiSeq 2000. TCR beta chain libraries were generated by multiplex PCR amplification. The amplified TCR beta chain products were analyzed by high-throughput sequencing. TCRdb took the public reads, trimmed them with fastp at Q25, ran MiXCR for clone calling and kept in-frame beta chains. Entries are consolidated by CDR3 protein sequence, retaining the most common genes and DNA. This sample is represented by roughly 80,000 distinct CDR3 sequences; roughly 19% of them were singletons. The ten largest account for 2.4% of the sample. This clonotype originated in a female donor with breast cancer. Some clones in this sample may be carry-over from other donors' samples. Sequencing was done on a sample of axillary lymph node tissue.

In nucleotide form, the sequence is TGTGCCAGCAGTTACTCCCCCCGGCTAGCGGGATACGAGCAGTACTTC. It is translated as CASSYSPRLAGYEQYF. The V gene is TRBV6-5 and the J gene is TRBJ2-7; 9 bases in between match TRBD2. The CDR3 numbers 16 residues from cysteine through phenylalanine. Only the CDR3 region is kept as DNA, spanning 48 bases read in frame from base 1. CDR1 MNHEY and CDR2 SVGAGI are derived from the germline V gene. Compared with germline, V lacks 0 bases and J lacks 4 bases; bases without a gene match: 7.